This T cell receptor beta chain was identified in a study of T cell responses to AZD1222 COVID-19 vaccine. Produced via immunoSEQ multiplex PCR; TCRdb's table is partial and in-frame only. In the table there are around 140,000 clones, 92% of which are singletons. The sample in question was peripheral blood, obtained on day 0 of AZD1222 vaccination. This sequence originates from an adult in good health.

The CDR3 region has the DNA TGTGCCAGTAGTATCACCGCCGGCACCTACGAGCAGTACTTC. It is translated as CASSITAGTYEQYF. The rearrangement links TRBV19 to TRBJ2-7, with no clear D. Trimming took 3 bases from V and 2 from J, leaving 11 bases between them. CDR1 and CDR2 (germline): LNHDA, SQIVND (reference sequence). This CDR3 has 14 amino acids.